What follows is one T cell receptor beta chain and its context. As yet, its antigen is unknown. A single record per CDR3 protein comes from TCRdb applying MiXCR to the 5' RACE reads. Altogether fewer than 500,000 distinct CDR3 sequences are present, around a sixth being singletons, with the ten largest covering roughly a sixth. Looked up from germline, CDR1 is MGHDK and CDR2 is SYGVNS. This CDR3 is 14 amino acids long. V was cut by 2 bases and J by 3 bases, with 11 bases left in between. This specimen comes from a study of T cells after yellow fever vaccination. Study results and caveats: The booster response re-showed most primary clones: around 96% CD4, approximately 90% CD8.

The receptor comes from a young man who received the YFV17D yellow fever vaccine. The material was PBMCs, obtained before the yellow fever booster vaccination. The V gene is TRBV25-1, the J gene TRBJ2-7, with D maybe TRBD2 (5 bases). The CDR3 region is CASSEQRLNYEQYV. CDR3 bases: TGTGCCAGCAGTGAACAGAGACTAAACTACGAGCAGTACGTC.